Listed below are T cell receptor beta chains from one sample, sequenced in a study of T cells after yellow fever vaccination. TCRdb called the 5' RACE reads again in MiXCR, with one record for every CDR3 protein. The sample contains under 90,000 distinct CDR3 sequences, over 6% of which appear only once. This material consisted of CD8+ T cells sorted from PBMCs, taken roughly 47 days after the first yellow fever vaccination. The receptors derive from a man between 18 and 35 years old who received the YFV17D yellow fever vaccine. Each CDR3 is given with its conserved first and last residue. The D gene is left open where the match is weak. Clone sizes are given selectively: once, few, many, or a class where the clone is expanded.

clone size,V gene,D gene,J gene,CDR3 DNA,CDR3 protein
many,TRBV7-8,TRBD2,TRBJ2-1,TGTGCCAGCAGCCGAGTCCGGGTGGGGGGGTTACCTGAGCAGTTCTTC,CASSRVRVGGLPEQFF
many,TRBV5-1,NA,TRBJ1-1,TGCGCCAGCAGCAGTACAGAGTTGAACACTGAAGCTTTCTTT,CASSSTELNTEAFF
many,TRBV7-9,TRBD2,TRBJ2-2,TGTGCCAGCAGCTTGACGAGCGGGGCTAACACCGGGGAGCTGTTTTTT,CASSLTSGANTGELFF
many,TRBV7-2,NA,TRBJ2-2,TGTGCCAGCAGCTTAGGACTGGGGTACACCGGGGAGCTGTTTTTT,CASSLGLGYTGELFF
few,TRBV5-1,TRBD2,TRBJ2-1,TGCGCCAGCAGCGGACCGACTAGCGGGGGTGGCGCGTACAATGAGCAGTTCTTC,CASSGPTSGGGAYNEQFF
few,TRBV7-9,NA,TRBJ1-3,TGTGCCAGCAGCTTATCCCTGAGAGCAAGCTCTGGAAACACCATATATTTT,CASSLSLRASSGNTIYF
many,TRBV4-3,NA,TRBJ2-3,TGCGCCAGCAGCCAATCGACGGTTCCGGTAGCAGATACGCAGTATTTT,CASSQSTVPVADTQYF
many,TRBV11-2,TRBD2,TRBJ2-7,TGTGCCAGCAGCCCCACGGCGGGGGGCTCCTACGAGCAGTACTTC,CASSPTAGGSYEQYF
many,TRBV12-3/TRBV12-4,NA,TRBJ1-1,TGTGCCAGCAGTTTACAGTCCGGGCTTCGGACTGAAGCTTTCTTT,CASSLQSGLRTEAFF
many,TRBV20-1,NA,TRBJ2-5,TGCAGTGCTAGTGAAAGCGGAGTACAAGAGACCCAGTACTTC,CSASESGVQETQYF
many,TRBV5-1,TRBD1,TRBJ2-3,TGCGCCAGCAGCCCAGGACAGGGGGCAGATACGCAGTATTTT,CASSPGQGADTQYF
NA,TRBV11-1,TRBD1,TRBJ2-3,TGTGCCAGCAGCTTAGCCTGGGGACAGGGGCGCAAAACAGATACGCAGTATTTT,CASSLAWGQGRKTDTQYF
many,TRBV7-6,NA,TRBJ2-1,TGTGCCAGCAGCTTAGGGGGGTATGAGCAGTTCTTC,CASSLGGYEQFF
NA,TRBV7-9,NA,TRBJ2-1,TGTGCCAGCAGCCCACAGGGAATCCTCTACAATGAGCAGTTCTTC,CASSPQGILYNEQFF
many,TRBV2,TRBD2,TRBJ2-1,TGTGCCAGCAGACAGCGGGGGAGCTCCTACAATGAGCAGTTCTTC,CASRQRGSSYNEQFF
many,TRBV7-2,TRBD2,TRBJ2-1,TGTGCCAGCAGCGTAGCGGGGGGCCTAGAAAATGAGCAGTTCTTC,CASSVAGGLENEQFF
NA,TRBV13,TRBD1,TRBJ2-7,TGTACCAGCAGCTTGGGGACAGGGATCCCCTACGAGCAGTACTTC,CTSSLGTGIPYEQYF
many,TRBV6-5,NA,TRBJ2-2,TGTGCCAGCACTTGGGGGAGGACACACGCGAACACCGGGGAGCTGTTTTTT,CASTWGRTHANTGELFF
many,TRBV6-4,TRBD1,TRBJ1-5,TGTGCCAGCTTTGAGGGGGCCCACCCGTATAGCAATCAGCCCCAGCATTTT,CASFEGAHPYSNQPQHF
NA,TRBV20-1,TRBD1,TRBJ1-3,TGCAGTGCTAGAATTCCAGGGGGCACTGGAAACACCATATATTTT,CSARIPGGTGNTIYF
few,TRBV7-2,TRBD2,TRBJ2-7,TGTGCCAGCAGCCCCCCTGGCGGGGGGGCCTACGAGCAGTACTTC,CASSPPGGGAYEQYF
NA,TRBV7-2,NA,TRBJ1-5,TGTGCCAGCAGCTTAGCGCGGACTTTAGTTCAGCCCCAGCATTTT,CASSLARTLVQPQHF
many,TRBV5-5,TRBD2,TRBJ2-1,TGTGCCAGCAGCTTTATGGGGGGACTATGGTTCTTC,CASSFMGGLWFF
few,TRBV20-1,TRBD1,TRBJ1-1,TGCTGTGCTAGAGATCCGGGACAGGGGGCTTTGAACACTGAAGCTTTCTTT,CCARDPGQGALNTEAFF
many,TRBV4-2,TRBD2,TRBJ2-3,TGTGCCAGCAGCCAATTAGTCCTAGCGGGGCAAGATACGCAGTATTTT,CASSQLVLAGQDTQYF
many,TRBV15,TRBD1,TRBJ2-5,TGTGCCACCAGCAGAAGCAGGGGGCTACGGGAGACCCAGTACTTC,CATSRSRGLRETQYF
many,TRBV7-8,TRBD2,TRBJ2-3,TGTGCCAGCAGCTTACAGCGGGGGGGCCGAGATACGCAGTATTTT,CASSLQRGGRDTQYF
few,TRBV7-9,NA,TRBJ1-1,TGTGCCAGCAGCTTAGGGTCGAACACTGAAGCTTTCTTT,CASSLGSNTEAFF
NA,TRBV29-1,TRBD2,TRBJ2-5,TGCAGCGTTGAAAATATCGGGGGGGGGGAGACCCAGTACTTC,CSVENIGGGETQYF
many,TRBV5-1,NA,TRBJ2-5,TGCGCCAGCAGTTTCGAGCGACAGGATCAAGAGACCCAGTACTTC,CASSFERQDQETQYF
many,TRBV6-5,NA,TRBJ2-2,TGTGCCAGCAGTTACTCGTTGATTCCCGGGGAGCTGTTTTTT,CASSYSLIPGELFF
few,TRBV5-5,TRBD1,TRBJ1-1,TGTGCCAGCAGCTTGGGGACAGGAACATCTGAAGCTTTCTTT,CASSLGTGTSEAFF
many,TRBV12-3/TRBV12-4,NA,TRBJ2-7,TGTGCCAGCAGCCAATGGGGCGGGGGCACCTACGAGCAGTACTTC,CASSQWGGGTYEQYF
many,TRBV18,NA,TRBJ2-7,TGTGCCAGCTCACCCGGGACGGCGGCCTACGAGCAGTACTTC,CASSPGTAAYEQYF
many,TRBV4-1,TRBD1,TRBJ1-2,TGCGCCAGCAGCCATGGGACAGGGATAGACGATGGCTACACCTTC,CASSHGTGIDDGYTF
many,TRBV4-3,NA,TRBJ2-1,TGCGCCAGCAGCCTGAGCTCCTACAATGAGCAGTTCTTC,CASSLSSYNEQFF
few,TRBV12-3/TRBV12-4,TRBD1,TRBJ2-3,TGTGCCAGCAGCCAAGAGGGGGCCCTCGGGGATACGCAGTATTTT,CASSQEGALGDTQYF
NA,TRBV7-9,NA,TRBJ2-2,TGTGCCAGCAGCCCGGGGGCGGCCGCGAACACCGGGGAGCTGTTTTTT,CASSPGAAANTGELFF
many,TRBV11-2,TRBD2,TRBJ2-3,TGTGCCAGCAGCACGGGGACTAGCGGGGGGAGCACAGATACGCAGTATTTT,CASSTGTSGGSTDTQYF
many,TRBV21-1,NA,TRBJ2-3,TGTGCCAGCAGCGCCTTCCGGGGAATAGGAGATACGCAGTATTTT,CASSAFRGIGDTQYF
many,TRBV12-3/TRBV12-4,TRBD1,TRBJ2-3,TGTGCCAGCAGCCTCTCACAGGGGGTTAGCACAGATACGCAGTATTTT,CASSLSQGVSTDTQYF
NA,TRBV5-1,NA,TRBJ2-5,TGCGCCAGCAGCTATACAGGGGCGGGGGGGACAGGAGAGACCCAGTACTTC,CASSYTGAGGTGETQYF
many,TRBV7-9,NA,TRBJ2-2,TGTGCCAGCAGATCAGGTCGAGGGAACACCGGGGAGCTGTTTTTT,CASRSGRGNTGELFF
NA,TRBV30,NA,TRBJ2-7,TGTGCCTGGGGCCCTTCAGGTTACGAGCAGTACTTC,CAWGPSGYEQYF
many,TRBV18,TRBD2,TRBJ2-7,TGTGCCAGCTCACCGAAAGGACTAGCTTTCTACGAGCAGTACTTC,CASSPKGLAFYEQYF
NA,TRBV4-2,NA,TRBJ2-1,TGTGCCATCGGCCCCGGGCTCCGCTGCAATGAGCAGTTCTTC,CAIGPGLRCNEQFF
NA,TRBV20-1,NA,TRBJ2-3,TGCAGTGGACGTTATGTAAGAACGGCAGATACGCAGTATTTT,CSGRYVRTADTQYF
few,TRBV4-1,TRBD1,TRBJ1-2,TGCGCCAGCAGCCAAGATAGACAGGGGGCCTTCTATGGCTACACCTTC,CASSQDRQGAFYGYTF
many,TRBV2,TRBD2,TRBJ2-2,TGTGCCAGCAGGAGACTAGCGGGGGGAAACACCGGGGAGCTGTTTTTT,CASRRLAGGNTGELFF
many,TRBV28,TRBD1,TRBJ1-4,TGTGCCAGCGGACAGGGAGTGAAACTGTTTTTT,CASGQGVKLFF
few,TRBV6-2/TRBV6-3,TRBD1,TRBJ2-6,TGTGCCAGCAGTTACGGGGACAGTCACTCTGGGGCCAACGTCCTGACTTTC,CASSYGDSHSGANVLTF
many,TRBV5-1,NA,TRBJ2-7,TGCGCCAGCAGCTTCGGCAGGTCCTACGAGCAGTACTTC,CASSFGRSYEQYF
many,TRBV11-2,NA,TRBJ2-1,TGTGCCAGCAGCTTAGGACGGGTAGCGGACAATGAGCAGTTCTTC,CASSLGRVADNEQFF
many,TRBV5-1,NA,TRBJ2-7,TGCGCCAGCAGCTTGGACAGGGTCTACGAGCAGTACTTC,CASSLDRVYEQYF
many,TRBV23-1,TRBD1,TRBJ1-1,TGCGCCAGCAGTCAATCCATTCAACCGGGACAGGGGGCAGGGCGTTTCTTT,CASSQSIQPGQGAGRFF
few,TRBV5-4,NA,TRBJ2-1,TGTGCCAGCGGGGGGACAAGCTCCTACAATGAGCAGTTCTTC,CASGGTSSYNEQFF
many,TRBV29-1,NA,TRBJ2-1,TGCAGCGTTCAGGTGGGCAATGAGCAGTTCTTC,CSVQVGNEQFF
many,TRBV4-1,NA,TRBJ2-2,TGCGCCAGCAGCCAAGTACGGCGGGGGAACACCGGGGAGCTGTTTTTT,CASSQVRRGNTGELFF
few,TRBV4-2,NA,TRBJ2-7,TGTGCCAGCAGCCAAACTCGGGACATAGCCTACGAGCAGTACTTC,CASSQTRDIAYEQYF